This T cell receptor beta chain was profiled in a study of identical twins. Template switching added a universal primer site, and cDNA bore unique molecular identifiers. A single record per CDR3 protein comes from TCRdb applying MiXCR to the 5' RACE reads. The data show 410,000 or so distinct CDR3 sequences, about a fifth seen once. Donors were all healthy Caucasians. The study, taken as a whole, reports: Part of the zero-insertion signal could reflect confounding by invariant MAIT and iNKT cells. Low generation-probability sequences were in excess among twin-shared out-of-frame alpha sequences.

Looked up from germline, CDR1 is LGHDT and CDR2 is YNNKEL (reference sequence). Trimming removed 3 bases from V and 7 bases from J; junction bases left unmatched: 7. This CDR3 has 16 residues. In the case of this clonotype: Its antigen remains unidentified.

Sequencing was done on a sample of naive T cells sorted from blood. This receptor was obtained from a middle-aged man in good health. The chain combines TRBV3-1 with TRBJ2-2; 11 bases line up with TRBD1. The CDR3 region is CASSQPDRGRVGELFF. CDR3 in DNA: TGTGCCAGCAGCCAGCCGGACAGGGGGCGGGTCGGGGAGCTGTTTTTT.